This entry is about one T cell receptor beta chain. Using unique molecular identifiers, the investigators prepared the TCRbeta library. MiXCR was run by TCRdb on the PCR reads, yielding one entry per CDR3 protein. Here the sample spans about 640,000 distinct CDR3 sequences, roughly 15% being singletons. This specimen comes from a study of T-cell reconstitution after alpha-beta-depleted transplantation in children. The receptor's source is a human donor who donated a stem cell graft to a child with acute myeloid leukemia. Sample: PBMCs from the stem cell graft donor, taken from the stem cell graft.

This CDR3 reads CASSVTGVGSYEQYF. The CDR3 DNA reads TGTGCCAGCAGCGTGACGGGGGTTGGCTCCTACGAGCAGTACTTC. The chain has TRBV7-2 and TRBJ2-7; D is possibly TRBD2 (6 bases). CDR1 is SGHTA and CDR2 is FQGNSA in the germline V gene. The V and J ends lost 5 bases and 0 bases respectively, with 14 bases between them. The CDR3 extends over 15 amino acids.